This TCR beta chain was found in a study of cytomegalovirus exposure and HLA in healthy donors. The wider study: HLA-typed donors were the source of 83 million or so unique TCRs held in an early data release. General study findings and limits: Whilst most TCR sequences proved rare, a subset of public TCRs occurred across many donors. A previous analysis found most TCR beta V segments productive roughly 90% or roughly 30% of the time.

PCR employed 60 Vbeta and 13 Jbeta primers. Measured with immunoSEQ multiplex PCR; TCRdb has only the in-frame clones, and not every one. The sample holds roughly 150,000 clones, around two thirds seen once. V lost 5 bases and J 3 bases, leaving 15 bases between the germline ends. Germline V gene sequence: CDR1 SGHRS, CDR2 YFSETQ. The CDR3 runs to 15 residues. On this clone: Its target is not known.

The rearrangement uses TRBV5-1 and TRBJ2-1, with D perhaps matching TRBD2 (6 bases). Sequences were obtained from PBMCs. The source is a man in his thirties or forties in good health and CMV-seropositive. Written as DNA, the CDR3 is TGCGCCAGCAGGCGGTCGGGAGCGTACTACAATGAGCAGTTCTTC. The encoded protein is CASRRSGAYYNEQFF.